This T cell receptor (beta chain) came from a study of patients and donors after allogeneic stem cell transplantation. MiXCR was run by TCRdb on the RT-PCR reads, yielding one entry per CDR3 protein. Of hundreds of thousands of distinct CDR3 sequences listed, roughly 17% are singletons. This clonotype was detected a few times. Trimming removed 0 bases from V and 5 bases from J, with 13 bases in between. Per germline, CDR1 DFQATT and CDR2 SNEGSKA (reference sequence). The CDR3 runs 14 residues. The receptor was derived from a human donor who was either an allogeneic HSCT recipient or a stem cell or donor lymphocyte infusion donor (not recorded which). It is not recorded whose cells these are; they may come from a transplant donor. The chain has TRBV20-1 and TRBJ2-5, with D unclear. The sample comprised blood, either unsorted or a sorted T cell fraction (not recorded which). The CDR3: CSARDRLRRETQYF. CDR3 in DNA: TGCAGTGCTAGAGATCGACTCCGCAGGGAGACCCAGTACTTC.